The clone carrying this TCR beta chain was counted between two and nine times. This sample is part of a study of T-cell reconstitution after alpha-beta-depleted transplantation in children. Construction of the TCRbeta library involved unique molecular identifiers. TCRdb redid the calling of the PCR reads with MiXCR, one entry per CDR3 protein. This table holds fewer than 700,000 distinct CDR3 sequences, under 15% found once. The TCR sequence derives from a male patient younger than 18 who had a stem cell transplant for acute myeloid leukemia, so the T cells may come from the graft donor. The sample was PBMCs, mostly from graft donor cells, taken 360 days after TCRalphabeta/CD19-depleted stem cell transplant.

The CDR3 nucleotides read TGTGCCAGCACCCATTACGTAGGGGCTAATGAAGCTTTCTTT. This encodes CASTHYVGANEAFF. This chain uses TRBV12-3 or TRBV12-4 with TRBJ1-1; D might be TRBD1 (5 bases). The V end was cut by 7 bases, the J end by 7 bases, with 19 bases between. The CDR3 consists of 14 residues.